The clone carrying this T cell receptor (beta chain) was recorded at least ten times. Its target is not known. Germline CDR1 is MNHNS and CDR2 is SASEGT. V lost 6 bases, J lost 3 bases, and 6 bases lay in between. The CDR3 sequence is 11 residues long. Using RNA template, CDR3s of TCR alpha and beta were amplified with iRepertoire arm-PCR. Via MiXCR, TCRdb re-called the multiplex PCR reads, giving one row per CDR3 protein. This table has more than 100,000 distinct CDR3 sequences, around 30% appearing once. This entry is derived from a study of glioma-infiltrating T cells. Regarding the study as a whole: Non-neoplastic patients had below-expected tissue-blood divergence, while all gliomas exceeded expectation.

This clonotype was obtained from a human donor with low-grade glioma or glioblastoma, undergoing nonglioma brain surgery, or in good health (not recorded which). This sequence joins TRBV6-1 and TRBJ2-7; D uncertain. The sample was glioma tissue, nonneoplastic brain tissue, or PBMCs (not recorded which). CDR3 bases: TGTGCCAGCAGGATTTTCTACGAGCAGTACTTC. This codes for CASRIFYEQYF.